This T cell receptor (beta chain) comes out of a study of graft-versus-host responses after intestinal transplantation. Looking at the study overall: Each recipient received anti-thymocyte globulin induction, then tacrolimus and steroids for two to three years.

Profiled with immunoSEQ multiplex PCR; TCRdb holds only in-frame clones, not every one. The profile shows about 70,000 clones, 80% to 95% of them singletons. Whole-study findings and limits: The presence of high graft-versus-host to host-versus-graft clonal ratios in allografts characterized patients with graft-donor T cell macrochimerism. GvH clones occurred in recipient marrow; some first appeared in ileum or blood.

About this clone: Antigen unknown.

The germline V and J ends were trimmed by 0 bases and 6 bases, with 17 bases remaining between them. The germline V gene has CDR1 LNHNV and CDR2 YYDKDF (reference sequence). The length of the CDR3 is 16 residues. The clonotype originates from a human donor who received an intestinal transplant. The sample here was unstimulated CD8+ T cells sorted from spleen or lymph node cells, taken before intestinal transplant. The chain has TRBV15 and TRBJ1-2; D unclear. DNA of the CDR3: TGTGCCACCAGCAGAGATCGAGTCTTGCGGGGTGATGGCTACACCTTC. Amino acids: CATSRDRVLRGDGYTF. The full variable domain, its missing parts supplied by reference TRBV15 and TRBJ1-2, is DAMVIQNPRYQVTQFGKPVTLSCSQTLNHNVMYWYQQKSSQAPKLLFHYYDKDFNNEADTPDNFQSRRPNTSFCFLDIRSPGLGDTAMYLCATSRDRVLRGDGYTFGSGTRLTVV.